The rows below give T cell receptor beta chains drawn from one sample of a study of T-cell reconstitution after alpha-beta-depleted transplantation in children. In TCRdb, the PCR reads were re-called with MiXCR into one record per CDR3 protein. The sample carries approximately 400,000 distinct CDR3 sequences, 11% recorded once. This specimen was PBMCs from the stem cell graft donor, taken from the stem cell graft. The source of these receptors is a human donor who donated a stem cell graft to a child with acute myeloid leukemia. Each CDR3 is given with its conserved first and last residue. A D gene is named only where the DNA matches it firmly. Clone size is stated in some rows and not others, as once, few, many or a class when expanded.

>TRBJ2-5|TRBV20-1|15|many|TRBD2
CSAPFSGGAVETQYF
TGCAGTGCCCCCTTTAGCGGGGGGGCCGTTGAGACCCAGTACTTC
>TRBJ2-1|TRBV7-2|13|.|.
CASSSGPLSEQFF
TGTGCCAGCAGCTCAGGACCGCTAAGCGAGCAGTTCTTC
>TRBJ2-1|TRBV6-2/TRBV6-3|20|.|TRBD2
CASSYRSGRAPGGGYVEQFF
TGTGCCAGCAGTTATAGGAGCGGGAGGGCCCCAGGGGGGGGGTACGTCGAGCAGTTCTTC
>TRBJ2-5|TRBV12-3/TRBV12-4|15|.|.
CASSLGTIAPETQYF
TGTGCCAGCAGCCTAGGGACGATCGCTCCCGAGACCCAGTACTTC
>TRBJ2-7|TRBV5-1|14|.|TRBD2
CASSPGLAVGGEYF
TGCGCCAGCAGCCCGGGACTAGCGGTCGGAGGGGAGTACTTC
>TRBJ2-2|TRBV20-1|14|many|.
CSATRDVEWPELFF
TGCAGTGCTACAAGAGATGTGGAGTGGCCGGAGCTGTTTTTT
>TRBJ2-5|TRBV5-5|14|many|.
CASSLGGNQETQYF
TGTGCCAGCAGCTTGGGAGGAAACCAAGAGACCCAGTACTTC
>TRBJ2-1|TRBV7-6|16|.|.
CASSATIGSSYNEQFF
TGTGCCAGCAGCGCGACTATCGGGAGCTCCTACAATGAGCAGTTCTTC
>TRBJ2-1|TRBV7-2|15|few|TRBD2
CASGSGRRGANEQFF
TGTGCCAGCGGGAGCGGGAGAAGAGGCGCCAATGAGCAGTTCTTC
>TRBJ2-5|TRBV12-3/TRBV12-4|13|many|TRBD1
CASSDRGSETQYF
TGTGCCAGCAGTGACAGGGGCTCAGAGACCCAGTACTTC
>TRBJ2-3|TRBV10-3|15|.|.
CAISPSMRSTDTQYF
TGTGCCATCAGCCCCTCGATGAGGTCCACAGATACGCAGTATTTT
>TRBJ2-1|TRBV20-1|16|many|TRBD2
CSARDLTSGAHREQFF
TGCAGTGCTAGAGACCTCACTAGCGGGGCACACAGAGAGCAGTTCTTC
>TRBJ2-3|TRBV3-1|16|.|TRBD1
CASSQLGQGGTDTQYF
TGTGCCAGCAGCCAACTCGGACAGGGGGGCACAGATACGCAGTATTTT
>TRBJ1-1|TRBV15|14|few|.
CATSRDHSAGMAFF
TGTGCCACCAGCAGAGATCACTCGGCAGGGATGGCTTTCTTT
>TRBJ2-3|TRBV29-1|12|few|.
CSKQGSGDTQYF
TGCAGCAAGCAGGGGTCGGGAGATACGCAGTATTTT
>TRBJ2-1|TRBV14|13|.|TRBD2
CASRSLADNEQFF
TGTGCCAGCAGATCGCTAGCGGACAATGAGCAGTTCTTC
>TRBJ2-6|TRBV5-1|16|few|TRBD2
CASSLGGNSGANVLTF
TGCGCCAGCAGCCTCGGGGGGAACTCTGGGGCCAACGTCCTGACTTTC
>TRBJ2-5|TRBV20-1|15|few|.
CSAHETGTRQETQYF
TGCAGTGCTCATGAGACCGGGACACGTCAAGAGACCCAGTACTTC
>TRBJ2-7|TRBV30|14|few|.
CAWSEGGDSYEQYF
TGTGCCTGGAGTGAAGGCGGGGACTCCTACGAGCAGTACTTC
>TRBJ2-1|TRBV7-8|13|.|.
CASTFQSYNEQFF
TGTGCCAGCACCTTCCAGAGCTACAATGAGCAGTTCTTC
>TRBJ2-3|TRBV27|11|many|.
CASTGTDTQYF
TGTGCCAGCACCGGCACAGATACGCAGTATTTT
>TRBJ2-2|TRBV20-1|15|few|TRBD2
CSARTSGSSTGELFF
TGCAGTGCCCGGACTAGCGGGAGTAGCACCGGGGAGCTGTTTTTT
>TRBJ1-2|TRBV5-1|14|.|.
CASSLGQTVHGYTF
TGCGCCAGCAGCTTGGGACAGACTGTACATGGCTACACCTTC
>TRBJ2-1|TRBV29-1|12|.|.
CSVVQGNNEQFF
TGCAGCGTCGTTCAGGGGAACAATGAGCAGTTCTTC
>TRBJ2-2|TRBV20-1|13|.|.
CSARDFLSGELFF
TGCAGTGCTAGAGATTTCCTGTCCGGGGAGCTGTTTTTT
>TRBJ2-3|TRBV12-3/TRBV12-4|14|many|TRBD2
CASRTGTSTDTQYF
TGTGCCAGCAGGACCGGGACTAGTACAGATACGCAGTATTTT
>TRBJ1-1|TRBV20-1|12|many|.
CRVLGQNTEAFF
TGCAGGGTGTTAGGTCAGAACACTGAAGCTTTCTTT
>TRBJ2-1|TRBV29-1|16|few|TRBD1
CSVDPPDRESYNEQFF
TGCAGCGTTGACCCTCCTGACAGGGAGTCCTACAATGAGCAGTTCTTC
>TRBJ2-1|TRBV5-1|13|many|TRBD1
CASSLYRGNEQFF
TGCGCCAGCAGCTTGTACAGGGGGAATGAGCAGTTCTTC
>TRBJ2-3|TRBV29-1|12|.|.
CSVARNTDTQYF
TGCAGCGTTGCGAGGAACACAGATACGCAGTATTTT
>TRBJ2-7|TRBV10-3|15|few|TRBD1
CAISVSTGKAYEQYF
TGTGCCATCAGTGTATCGACAGGGAAAGCCTACGAGCAGTACTTC
>TRBJ2-5|TRBV7-8|11|many|.
CASSRRETQYF
TGTGCCAGCAGCCGGCGGGAGACCCAGTACTTC
>TRBJ1-6|TRBV20-1|15|few|.
CSARSTDTYNSPLHF
TGCAGTGCTCGATCTACAGATACTTATAATTCACCCCTCCACTTT
>TRBJ2-1|TRBV5-6|11|.|.
CASSNLDEQFF
TGTGCCAGCAGCAACTTGGATGAGCAGTTCTTC
>TRBJ2-2|TRBV27|13|few|.
CASSSQFTGELFF
TGTGCCAGCAGTTCCCAGTTCACCGGGGAGCTGTTTTTT
>TRBJ1-4|TRBV7-9|13|.|.
CASSFEGREKLFF
TGTGCCAGCAGCTTCGAGGGTAGGGAAAAACTGTTTTTT
>TRBJ2-1|TRBV10-3|15|few|.
CAISEPGDQIPEQFF
TGTGCCATCAGTGAGCCTGGAGATCAAATTCCTGAGCAGTTCTTC
>TRBJ2-1|TRBV11-3|13|many|.
CASSRGSYNEQFF
TGTGCCAGCAGCAGGGGTTCCTACAATGAGCAGTTCTTC
>TRBJ2-2|TRBV9|13|.|.
CASSVGGVGELFF
TGTGCCAGCAGCGTTGGAGGGGTCGGGGAGCTGTTTTTT
>TRBJ1-2|TRBV12-3/TRBV12-4|14|many|.
CASSLQTANYGYTF
TGTGCCAGCAGTCTCCAGACAGCTAACTATGGCTACACCTTC
>TRBJ1-2|TRBV20-1|13|once|.
CSARVGERRGYTF
TGCAGTGCTAGAGTCGGGGAGAGGAGGGGCTACACCTTC
>TRBJ2-7|TRBV11-2|17|.|TRBD2
CASSLERAGVVSYEQYF
TGTGCCAGCAGCTTAGAACGGGCGGGAGTTGTCTCCTACGAGCAGTACTTC
>TRBJ1-4|TRBV5-1|12|few|.
CASSWGGEKLFF
TGCGCCAGCAGCTGGGGCGGTGAAAAACTGTTTTTT